This TCR beta chain was recorded in a study of OX40 agonist ivuxolimab in advanced cancers. Looking at the study overall: Patients were dosed intravenously with ivuxolimab at 0.01 to 10 mg/kg every 2 weeks.

This table comes from immunoSEQ multiplex PCR, and its TCRdb copy is limited to in-frame clones, with some not included. Here the sample spans about 74,000 clones, roughly 84% being singletons. Trimming took 0 bases from V and 6 from J, leaving 6 bases between them. This CDR3 is 13 amino acids long. In germline, CDR1 is SGHRS, CDR2 YFSETQ. The receptor's source is an adult with an advanced solid tumor such as melanoma, head and neck, liver or kidney cancer. The source material was CD4+ or CD8+ T cells sorted from blood, sampled in a trial of the OX40 agonist ivuxolimab. This chain links TRBV5-1 with TRBJ2-2; D not certain. The CDR3 region has the DNA TGCGCCAGCAGCTTGGAAAGGGCCGGGGAGCTGTTTTTT. Protein: CASSLERAGELFF.